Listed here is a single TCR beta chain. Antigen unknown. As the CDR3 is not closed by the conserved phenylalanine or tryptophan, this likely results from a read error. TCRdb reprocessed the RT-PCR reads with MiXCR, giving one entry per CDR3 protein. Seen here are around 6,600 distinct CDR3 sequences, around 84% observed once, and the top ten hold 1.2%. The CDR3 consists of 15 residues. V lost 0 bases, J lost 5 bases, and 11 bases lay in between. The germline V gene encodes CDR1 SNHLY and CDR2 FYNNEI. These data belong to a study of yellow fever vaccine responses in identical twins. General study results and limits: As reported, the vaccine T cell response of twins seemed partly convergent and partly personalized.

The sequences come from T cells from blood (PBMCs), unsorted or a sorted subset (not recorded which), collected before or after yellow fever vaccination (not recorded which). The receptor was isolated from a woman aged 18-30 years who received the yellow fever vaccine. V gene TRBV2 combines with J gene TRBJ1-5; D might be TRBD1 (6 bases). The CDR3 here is CASSEAQGSYQPQHL. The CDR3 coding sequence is TGTGCCAGCAGTGAAGCTCAGGGGTCGTATCAGCCCCAGCATCTT.